This entry describes one TCR beta chain. CDR3 length: 12 amino acids. Per the germline V gene, CDR1 is LNHDA and CDR2 is SQIVND (reference sequence). The ends were cut back, 4 bases at V and 7 bases at J, with 10 bases in the middle. These data belong to a study of blood T cell repertoires in COVID-19. Overall study context: Acute and convalescent COVID-19 specimens originated in the United States, Italy and Spain. T cells, B-cell-depleted T cells, or PBMCs provided the cDNA or gDNA that served as material.

Original handling: Amplification of reference gene primers provided the estimated nucleated cell counts. Only in-frame clones appear in the TCRdb table, and some are missing; sequencing was by immunoSEQ multiplex PCR. V and J calls and clone size are those listed in that table; D and trimming were worked out from the DNA. The sample contains over 25,000 clones, approximately 80% of which appear only once. The sequence came from a woman of 80 years or more with acute or convalescent COVID-19. The gene calls are TRBV19 and TRBJ1-1; no reliable D call. Sequences were obtained from peripheral blood. CDR3 loop: CASSRAPGEAFF. CDR3 DNA: TGTGCCAGTAGTAGAGCCCCTGGTGAAGCTTTCTTT.